This is a list of T cell receptor beta chains from one sample in a study of cytomegalovirus exposure and HLA in healthy donors. Profiling relied on immunoSEQ multiplex PCR, and the TCRdb table lists in-frame clones only, not all of them. Among 85,000 to 95,000 clones listed, around 68% were seen once. The sequencing sample was made of PBMCs. The origin of the receptors is a man aged 30 to 45 in good health and CMV-seropositive. Each CDR3 is given with its conserved first and last residue. D genes are given only for firm matches. A row's size may be missing; if present it is once, few, many or a size class.

clone_size d_call j_call v_call cdr3_nt cdr3_aa
- TRBD1 TRBJ1-6 TRBV6-1 TGTGCCAGCAGTGAACCACAGGGGGCTGGGTCACCCCTCCACTTT CASSEPQGAGSPLHF
- TRBD1 TRBJ2-3 TRBV6-1 TGTGCCAGCAGTGCCGTTCAAACAGGGGCAGATACGCAGTATTTT CASSAVQTGADTQYF
few - TRBJ1-4 TRBV7-7 TGTGCCAGCAGCTTCACAGAAAATGAAAAACTGTTTTTT CASSFTENEKLFF
- - TRBJ1-4 TRBV5-6 TGTGCCAGCAGCTACACGGACGGGGCAACTAATGAAAAACTGTTTTTT CASSYTDGATNEKLFF
few - TRBJ1-1 TRBV5-1 TGCGCCAGCAGCTGGGGGGGAAGGGGCACTGAAGCTTTCTTT CASSWGGRGTEAFF
- TRBD1 TRBJ2-3 TRBV29-1 TGCAGCGTTGCCAGGACAGGGAACCCAGATACGCAGTATTTT CSVARTGNPDTQYF
- TRBD1 TRBJ2-7 TRBV30 TGTGCCTGGTCTTCCGGGACAGGCGTCTACGAGCAGTACTTC CAWSSGTGVYEQYF
few - TRBJ1-3 TRBV28 TGTGCCAGCAGTCGGGGGGGTTTCTCTGGAAACACCATATATTTT CASSRGGFSGNTIYF
- - TRBJ1-3 TRBV6-5 TGTGCCAGCAGTTGGGGCTCGGGGACAACTGGAAACACCATATATTTT CASSWGSGTTGNTIYF
- - TRBJ2-5 TRBV20-1 TGCAGTGCTCTCCAAGAGACCCAGTACTTC CSALQETQYF
- TRBD1 TRBJ1-2 TRBV12-5 TGTGCTAGTTCCCAGGGGGCTAATGGCTACACCTTC CASSQGANGYTF
- - TRBJ2-6 TRBV7-9 TGTTCCAGCAACACCGGGGCCAACGTCCTGACTTTC CSSNTGANVLTF
- TRBD2 TRBJ2-3 TRBV6-4 TGTGCCAGCAGTATGGGACTAGCGGGGTTCCCAGATACGCAGTATTTT CASSMGLAGFPDTQYF
- TRBD1 TRBJ2-1 TRBV9 TGTGCCAGCAGCGCGACAGGGGGCATCTACAATGAGCAGTTCTTC CASSATGGIYNEQFF
- TRBD1 TRBJ2-6 TRBV10-3 TGTGCCATCAGTGATCGGGACAGCTCAACCTCTGGGGCCAACGTCCTGACTTTC CAISDRDSSTSGANVLTF
- - TRBJ2-7 TRBV10-3 TGTGCCATCAGCCCGGGGGTGTCCTACGAGCAGTACTTC CAISPGVSYEQYF
few - TRBJ2-7 TRBV19 TGTGCCAGTAGTCCACCCGGGACTCTATCCTACGAGCAGTACTTC CASSPPGTLSYEQYF
- - TRBJ1-1 TRBV6-1 TGTGCCACCCTGGAGGGGAGGAACACTGAAGCTTTCTTT CATLEGRNTEAFF
- - TRBJ2-7 TRBV29-1 TGCAGCGTGGGCGGGACGGTCCCCTACGAGCAGTACTTC CSVGGTVPYEQYF
- TRBD2 TRBJ2-3 TRBV30 TGTGCCTGTACGTCGGGACTAGCGGGAGTTGATACGCAGTATTTT CACTSGLAGVDTQYF
- - TRBJ2-1 TRBV30 TGTGCCTCCCAGACTAGGGATGAGCAGTTCTTC CASQTRDEQFF
- TRBD1 TRBJ2-2 TRBV7-3 TGTGCCAGCAGCACATCGCGACAGGGGAAGTCCGGGGAGCTGTTTTTT CASSTSRQGKSGELFF
- - TRBJ1-3 TRBV7-6 TGTGCCAGCAGCTTAGCCCCGGACAGCTCTGGAAACACCATATATTTT CASSLAPDSSGNTIYF
- - TRBJ1-2 TRBV7-3 TGTGCCAGCAGCCCGGGGATTGGCTACACCTTC CASSPGIGYTF
- - TRBJ1-1 TRBV27 TGTGCCAGCAGGAGACAGGATTTTCGACACGCTTTCTTT CASRRQDFRHAFF
- TRBD1 TRBJ1-5 TRBV18 TGTGCCAGCTCGTCGATAACAGGGGGCGGTCAGCCCCAGCATTTT CASSSITGGGQPQHF
- TRBD2 TRBJ2-1 TRBV2 TGTGCCAGCAGTACGGGGGGCAATGAGCAGTTCTTC CASSTGGNEQFF